Given below is one T cell receptor (beta chain) in context. Antigen unknown. This sample was included in a study of blood T cells in healthy people across ages. Findings of the study overall: There was a strong correlation between TCR beta diversity and naive T cell percentage.

The ends were cut back, 2 bases at V and 0 bases at J, with 5 bases in the middle. This CDR3 contains 14 residues. Germline assignment: CDR1 LGHDT and CDR2 YNNKEL (reference sequence). Using a J-beta primer mix together with a sample-barcoded 5' primer, a second PCR was run for roughly 6 to 11 cycles. Every cDNA molecule bore a tag from a template-switch adaptor containing 12 random nucleotides. TCRdb reanalysed the 5' RACE reads using MiXCR and keeps one entry per CDR3 protein. Of 1.4 million or so distinct CDR3 sequences in the sample, about 42% were seen once. This clonotype originated in a woman aged 18-30 years in good health. Sample: blood. The chain joins TRBV3-1 to TRBJ1-5; D unclear. CDR3 coding DNA: TGTGCCAGCAGCCAACTAGTTAGCAATCAGCCCCAGCATTTT. Its translation: CASSQLVSNQPQHF.